The entry below describes one T cell receptor beta chain. What it binds is unknown. Germline-derived CDR1 and CDR2 are SEHNR and FQNEAQ (reference sequence). V was pared by 5 bases and J by 7 bases, with 11 bases of the junction left unmatched. CDR3 length: 15 residues. Assay: immunoSEQ multiplex PCR; the TCRdb copy retains only in-frame clones and omits some. Here the sample spans about 100,000 clones, about 88% being singletons. The data derive from a study of T cell responses to AZD1222 COVID-19 vaccine. About the research overall: Timing groups of about 4 and about 12 weeks for second doses were pooled. Overall study results and limits: Rises in breadth and depth of Spike-specific TCRs came after two AZD1222 doses. Donor demographics were predominantly white British with a female majority; clonal diversity may be underestimated. Reportedly, nearly half the spike-specific TCRs target unmutated variant regions.

The sample here was peripheral blood, taken on day 0 of AZD1222 vaccination. The sequence came from an adult in good health. The rearrangement uses TRBV7-9 and TRBJ2-1; 7 nucleotides agree with TRBD2. The CDR3 loop is CASSGSSGGGNEQFF. The CDR3 DNA sequence: TGTGCCAGCAGCGGTTCATCGGGAGGTGGGAATGAGCAGTTCTTC.